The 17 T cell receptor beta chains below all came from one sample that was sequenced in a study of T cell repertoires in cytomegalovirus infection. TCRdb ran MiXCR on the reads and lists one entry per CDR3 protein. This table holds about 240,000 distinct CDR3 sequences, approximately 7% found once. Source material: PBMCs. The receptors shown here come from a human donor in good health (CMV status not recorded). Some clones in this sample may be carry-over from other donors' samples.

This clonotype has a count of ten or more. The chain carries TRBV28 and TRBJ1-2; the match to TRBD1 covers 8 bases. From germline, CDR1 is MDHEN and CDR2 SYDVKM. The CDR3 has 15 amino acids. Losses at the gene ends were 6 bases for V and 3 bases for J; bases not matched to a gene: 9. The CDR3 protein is CASRSQGALDYGYTF. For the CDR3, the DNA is TGTGCCAGCAGGTCTCAGGGGGCTTTGGACTATGGCTACACCTTC.

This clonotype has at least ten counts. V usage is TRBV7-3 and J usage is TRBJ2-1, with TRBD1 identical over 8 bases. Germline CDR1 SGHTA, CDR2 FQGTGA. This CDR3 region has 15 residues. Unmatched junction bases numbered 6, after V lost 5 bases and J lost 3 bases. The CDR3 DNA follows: TGTGCCAGCAGCCCCGGACAGGGACTCTACAATGAGCAGTTCTTC. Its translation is CASSPGQGLYNEQFF.

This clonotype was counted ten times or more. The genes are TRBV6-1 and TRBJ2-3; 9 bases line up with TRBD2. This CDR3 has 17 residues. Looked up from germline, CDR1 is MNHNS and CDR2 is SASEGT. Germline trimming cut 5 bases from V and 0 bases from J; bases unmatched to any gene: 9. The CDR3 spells CASSPASGVYSTDTQYF. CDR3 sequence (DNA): TGTGCCAGCAGTCCGGCTAGCGGGGTGTATAGCACAGATACGCAGTATTTT.

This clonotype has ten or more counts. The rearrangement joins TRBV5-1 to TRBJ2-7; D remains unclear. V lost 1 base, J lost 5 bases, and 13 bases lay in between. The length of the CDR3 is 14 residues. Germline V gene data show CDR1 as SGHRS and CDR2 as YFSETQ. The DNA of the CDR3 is TGCGCCAGCAGCTTGAGACCCGGGCCCAACGAGCAGTACTTC. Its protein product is CASSLRPGPNEQYF.

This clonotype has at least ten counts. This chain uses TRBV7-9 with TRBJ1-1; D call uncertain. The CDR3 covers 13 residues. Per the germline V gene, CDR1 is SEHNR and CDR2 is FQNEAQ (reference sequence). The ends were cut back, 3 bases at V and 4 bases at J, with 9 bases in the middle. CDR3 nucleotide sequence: TGTGCCAGCAGCTTCGGAGGTTTCACTGAAGCTTTCTTT. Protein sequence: CASSFGGFTEAFF. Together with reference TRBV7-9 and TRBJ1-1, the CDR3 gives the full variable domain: DTGVSQNPRHKITKRGQNVTFRCDPISEHNRLYWYRQTLGQGPEFLTYFQNEAQLEKSRLLSDRFSAERPKGSFSTLEIQRTEQGDSAMYLCASSFGGFTEAFFGQGTRLTVV.

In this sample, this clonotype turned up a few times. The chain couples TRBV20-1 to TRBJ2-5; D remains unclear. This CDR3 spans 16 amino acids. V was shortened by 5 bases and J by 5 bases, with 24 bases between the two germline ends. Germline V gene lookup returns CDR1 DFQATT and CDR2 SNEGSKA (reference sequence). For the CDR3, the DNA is TGCAGTGCTGCGCGGTTCCAGGCCTCAGGCCGGGAGACCCAGTACTTC. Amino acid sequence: CSAARFQASGRETQYF.

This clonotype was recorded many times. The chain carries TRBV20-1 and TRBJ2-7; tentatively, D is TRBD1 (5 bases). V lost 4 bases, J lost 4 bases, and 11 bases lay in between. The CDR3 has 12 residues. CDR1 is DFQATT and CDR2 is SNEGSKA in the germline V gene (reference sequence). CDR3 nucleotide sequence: TGCAGTGCTAAAGACAGTCCATACGAGCAGTACTTC. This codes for CSAKDSPYEQYF.

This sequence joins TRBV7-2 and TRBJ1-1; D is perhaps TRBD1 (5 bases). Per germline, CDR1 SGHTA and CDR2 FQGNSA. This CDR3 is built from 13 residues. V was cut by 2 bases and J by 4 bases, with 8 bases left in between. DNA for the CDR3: TGTGCCAGCAGCTTAACCAGGGTCACTGAAGCTTTCTTT. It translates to CASSLTRVTEAFF.

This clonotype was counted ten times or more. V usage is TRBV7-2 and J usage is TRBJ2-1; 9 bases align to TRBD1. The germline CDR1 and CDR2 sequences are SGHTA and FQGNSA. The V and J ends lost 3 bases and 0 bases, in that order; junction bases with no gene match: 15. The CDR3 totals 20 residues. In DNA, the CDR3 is TGTGCCAGCAGCTTGAGAGCGGGGACAGGGAGTTTTAGCTCCTACAATGAGCAGTTCTTC. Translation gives CASSLRAGTGSFSSYNEQFF.

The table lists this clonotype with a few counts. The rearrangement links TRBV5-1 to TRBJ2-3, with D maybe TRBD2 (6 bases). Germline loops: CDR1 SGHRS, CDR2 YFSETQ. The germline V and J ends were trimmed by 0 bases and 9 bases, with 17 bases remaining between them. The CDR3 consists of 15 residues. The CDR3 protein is CASSLGPSGTWTQYF. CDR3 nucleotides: TGCGCCAGCAGCTTGGGCCCCTCCGGGACTTGGACGCAGTATTTT.

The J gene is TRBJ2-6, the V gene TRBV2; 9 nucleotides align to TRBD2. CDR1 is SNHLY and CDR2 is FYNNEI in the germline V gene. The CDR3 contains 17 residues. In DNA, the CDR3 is TGTGCAGCCTGGGGTAGCGGGGGCCCCTCTGGGGCCAACGTCCTGACTTTC. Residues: CAAWGSGGPSGANVLTF.

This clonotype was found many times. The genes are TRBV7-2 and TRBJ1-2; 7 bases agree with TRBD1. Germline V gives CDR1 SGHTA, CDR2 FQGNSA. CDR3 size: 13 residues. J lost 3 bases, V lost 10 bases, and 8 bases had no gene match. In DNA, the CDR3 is TGTGCCATCAAGGGACAGTTATACTATGGCTACACCTTC. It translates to CAIKGQLYYGYTF.

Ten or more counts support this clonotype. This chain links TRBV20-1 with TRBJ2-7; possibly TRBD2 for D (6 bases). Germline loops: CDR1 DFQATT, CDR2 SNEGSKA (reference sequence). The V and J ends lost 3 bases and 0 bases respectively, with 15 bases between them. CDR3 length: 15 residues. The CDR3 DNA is TGCAGTGCTAGGGGGCGGGGCGGCCTCTCCTACGAGCAGTACTTC. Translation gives CSARGRGGLSYEQYF.

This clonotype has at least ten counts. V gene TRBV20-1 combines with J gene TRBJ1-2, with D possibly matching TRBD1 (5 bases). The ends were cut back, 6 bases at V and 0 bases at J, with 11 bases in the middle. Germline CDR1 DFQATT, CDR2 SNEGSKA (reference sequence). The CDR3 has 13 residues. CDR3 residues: CSAPTEANYGYTF. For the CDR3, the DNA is TGCAGTGCCCCGACAGAAGCTAACTATGGCTACACCTTC.

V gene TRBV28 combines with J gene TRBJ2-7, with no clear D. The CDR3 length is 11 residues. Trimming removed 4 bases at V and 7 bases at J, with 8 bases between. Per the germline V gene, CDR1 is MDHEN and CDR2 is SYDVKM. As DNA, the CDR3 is TGTGCCAGCAGTTCCCCTGGGGAGCAGTACTTC. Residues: CASSSPGEQYF.

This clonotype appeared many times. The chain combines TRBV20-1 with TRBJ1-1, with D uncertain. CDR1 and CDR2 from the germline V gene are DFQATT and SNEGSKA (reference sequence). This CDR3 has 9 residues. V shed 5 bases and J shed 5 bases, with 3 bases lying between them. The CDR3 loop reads CSAVTEAFF. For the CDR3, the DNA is TGCAGTGCTGTAACTGAAGCTTTCTTT.

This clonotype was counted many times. CDR3 region: CASSPRGETSSYNEQFF. The CDR3 nucleotides are TGTGCCAGCAGCCCCCGGGGTGAGACGAGCTCCTACAATGAGCAGTTCTTC. The chain joins TRBV7-2 to TRBJ2-1; a weak D match, TRBD2 (5 bases). Germline V gene lookup returns CDR1 SGHTA and CDR2 FQGNSA. Trimming left V 5 bases short and J 0 bases short, with 17 bases between. The CDR3 has 17 amino acids.